This is a list of T cell receptor beta chains from one sample in a study of T cell changes during pregnancy in multiple sclerosis. Sequencing used immunoSEQ multiplex PCR; TCRdb keeps in-frame clones, though not all of them. The data contain about 110,000 clones, under 95% of them singletons. The material sequenced was peripheral blood, taken after pregnancy. The receptors were sampled from a female donor with multiple sclerosis, enrolled in a pregnancy study. Both conserved end residues are part of each CDR3. A D gene is named only where the DNA matches it firmly. Clone size is shown for a subset of rows, as once, few, many or a class of expanded clone.

CDR3: CASSQGATSGGHQETQYF
DNA: TGTGCCAGCAGCCAAGGTGCCACTAGCGGGGGCCACCAAGAGACCCAGTACTTC
V: TRBV4-2
D: TRBD2
size: NA
J: TRBJ2-5
length: 18

CDR3: CASSNRSAPLHF
DNA: TGTGCCAGCAGTAACCGATCGGCACCCCTCCACTTT
V: TRBV7-2
D: NA
size: NA
J: TRBJ1-6
length: 12

CDR3: CASSLGGRGTEAFF
DNA: TGTGCCAGCAGCTTGGGAGGGCGTGGCACTGAAGCTTTCTTT
V: TRBV5-6
D: NA
size: once
J: TRBJ1-1
length: 14

CDR3: CAWSHRAGEQYF
DNA: TGTGCCTGGAGCCACAGGGCTGGCGAGCAGTACTTC
V: TRBV30
D: NA
size: NA
J: TRBJ2-7
length: 12

CDR3: CASGHPPWGGTSGFF
DNA: TGTGCCAGCGGACACCCGCCCTGGGGCGGGACCTCTGGGTTCTTC
V: TRBV2
D: NA
size: NA
J: TRBJ2-1
length: 15

CDR3: CASSSQSNTGELFF
DNA: TGCGCCAGCAGCTCCCAATCGAACACCGGGGAGCTGTTTTTT
V: TRBV5-1
D: NA
size: NA
J: TRBJ2-2
length: 14

CDR3: CASSQREDRANYGYTF
DNA: TGCGCCAGCAGCCAACGAGAAGACAGGGCTAACTATGGCTACACCTTC
V: TRBV4-1
D: TRBD1
size: once
J: TRBJ1-2
length: 16

CDR3: CASSGLVTYEQYF
DNA: TGTGCCAGCAGCGGACTTGTTACTTACGAGCAGTACTTC
V: TRBV7-2
D: NA
size: NA
J: TRBJ2-7
length: 13

CDR3: CASSLGGNSYGYTF
DNA: TGTGCCAGCAGCTTAGGAGGGAATAGCTATGGCTACACCTTC
V: TRBV7-2
D: NA
size: few
J: TRBJ1-2
length: 14

CDR3: CASSIQGLTEAFF
DNA: TGTGCCAGTAGTATCCAGGGTCTCACTGAAGCTTTCTTT
V: TRBV19
D: NA
size: few
J: TRBJ1-1
length: 13

CDR3: CASRPGGGTGHYEQYF
DNA: TGTGCCAGCAGACCCGGAGGAGGGACAGGGCACTACGAGCAGTACTTC
V: TRBV28
D: TRBD1
size: NA
J: TRBJ2-7
length: 16

CDR3: CASSSTYEQYF
DNA: TGTGCCAGTAGTTCTACCTACGAGCAGTACTTC
V: TRBV19
D: NA
size: NA
J: TRBJ2-7
length: 11

CDR3: CASSPQGLNTEAFF
DNA: TGTGCCAGCAGTCCCCAGGGTTTGAACACTGAAGCTTTCTTT
V: TRBV27
D: NA
size: NA
J: TRBJ1-1
length: 14

CDR3: CASSRLYRQGINTGELFF
DNA: TGCGCCAGCAGCCGGCTATACCGACAGGGGATTAACACCGGGGAGCTGTTTTTT
V: TRBV4-1
D: TRBD1
size: NA
J: TRBJ2-2
length: 18

CDR3: CAWGGTSSSGNTIYF
DNA: TGTGCCTGGGGGGGGACGTCAAGCTCTGGAAACACCATATATTTT
V: TRBV30
D: NA
size: NA
J: TRBJ1-3
length: 15

CDR3: CASSFRRVDEAFF
DNA: TGTGCCAGCAGCTTTCGCAGGGTGGATGAAGCTTTCTTT
V: TRBV7-9
D: NA
size: few
J: TRBJ1-1
length: 13

CDR3: CASSQGPTGELFF
DNA: TGTGCCAGCTCCCAGGGTCCCACCGGGGAGCTGTTTTTT
V: TRBV5-4
D: NA
size: NA
J: TRBJ2-2
length: 13

CDR3: CASSLSGAGDGEQFF
DNA: TGTGCCAGCAGTTTAAGCGGAGCGGGAGATGGTGAGCAGTTCTTC
V: TRBV28
D: TRBD2
size: NA
J: TRBJ2-1
length: 15

CDR3: CASSPSGTGNQPQHF
DNA: TGTGCCAGCTCTCCCTCGGGGACAGGCAATCAGCCCCAGCATTTT
V: TRBV18
D: TRBD1
size: NA
J: TRBJ1-5
length: 15

CDR3: CAIRPNPQGYGYTF
DNA: TGTGCCATCAGGCCTAACCCTCAGGGGTATGGCTACACCTTC
V: TRBV10-3
D: NA
size: NA
J: TRBJ1-2
length: 14